This T cell receptor (beta chain) was sequenced in a study of blood T cell repertoires in COVID-19. This CDR3 contains 14 residues. The germline V gene encodes CDR1 SGHVS and CDR2 FQNEAQ. The V end lost 7 bases, the J end lost 4 bases, and 15 bases lay between the germline ends. How the authors handled the data: Researchers report that nucleated cell counts were estimated from reference gene primer amplification. TCRdb's table, derived via immunoSEQ multiplex PCR, lists solely in-frame clones and lacks some. That table is the source of V, J and clone size, and D and trimming were worked out from the DNA. This table has about 150,000 clones, roughly four fifths appearing once.

The chain employs TRBV7-8 and TRBJ2-3; weak D call: TRBD1 (7 bases). The material sequenced was peripheral blood. This TCR was recovered from a woman aged 60-70 years with COVID-19, enrolled during active disease. CDR3 sequence: CASTRGDPADTQYF. CDR3 nucleotide sequence: TGTGCCAGCACCAGGGGGGACCCGGCAGATACGCAGTATTTT.